The 14 T cell receptor beta chains below come from one sample, sequenced in a study of blood T cell repertoires in COVID-19. The method was immunoSEQ multiplex PCR; TCRdb's version includes in-frame clones alone and lacks a portion of them. The sample lists approximately 190,000 clones, approximately 80% seen once, with 6.9% in the top ten. Sequences were obtained from peripheral blood. Every receptor here comes from a human donor with acute or convalescent COVID-19. The donor label of this sample is uncertain.

J is TRBJ2-3 and V is TRBV4-3, with a tentative D call TRBD2 (5 bases). Trimming stripped 2 bases from V and 1 base from J, with 22 bases between. This CDR3 spans 19 amino acids. CDR1 is LGHNA and CDR2 is YSLEER in the germline V gene. CDR3 region: CASSQQSPALGGRTDTQYF. As DNA, the CDR3 is TGCGCCAGCAGCCAACAGTCCCCCGCCCTTGGAGGTCGCACAGATACGCAGTATTTT.

The genes are TRBV10-1 and TRBJ2-1, with 8 bases fitting TRBD2. Looked up from germline, CDR1 is WNHNN and CDR2 is SYGVQD (reference sequence). The CDR3 runs to 16 residues. J was trimmed by 4 bases and V by 5 bases; bases with no gene match: 10. The CDR3 protein is CASSKGGSGVYNEQFF. As DNA, the CDR3 is TGCGCCAGCAGTAAGGGGGGTAGCGGGGTATACAATGAGCAGTTCTTC.

The V gene is TRBV27, the J gene TRBJ1-2; 9 positions match TRBD1. V lost 3 bases and J lost 8; bases outside the gene matches: 10. This CDR3 has 15 amino acids. Germline CDR1 and CDR2: MNHEY and SMNVEV (reference sequence). The DNA of the CDR3 is TGTGCCAGCAGTTTTTGGCGGGACAGGGTAGGGGGCTACACCTTC. Translation gives CASSFWRDRVGGYTF.

In its sample, this clone was seen once. The chain combines TRBV29-1 with TRBJ1-2; D might be TRBD1 (5 bases). The V end lost 4 bases, the J end lost 5 bases, and 8 bases lay between the germline ends. Per the germline V gene, CDR1 is SQVTM and CDR2 is ANQGSEA. CDR3 size: 11 residues. The CDR3, as DNA: TGCAGCGTTGGGGGGGGATATGGCTACACCTTC. This gives the protein CSVGGGYGYTF.

This clone was recorded only once. The chain is built from TRBV3-1 (or the pseudogene TRBV3-2) and TRBJ1-3; D not resolved. In germline, CDR1 is LGHDT, CDR2 YNNKEL (reference sequence). The CDR3 has 15 amino acids. V was cut by 4 bases and J by 0 bases, with 10 bases left in between. CDR3: CASSLPPGSGNTIYF. In DNA, the CDR3 is TGTGCCAGCAGCCTCCCCCCCGGCTCTGGAAACACCATATATTTT.

The chain employs TRBV18 and TRBJ2-2, with D perhaps TRBD1 (6 bases). This CDR3 contains 16 residues. Germline V lookup: CDR1 KGHSH, CDR2 LQKENI. The germline V and J ends were trimmed by 1 base and 5 bases, with 14 bases remaining between them. The CDR3 nucleotides read TGTGCCAGCTCACCACTTCACGCAGGGGTTACCGGGGAGCTGTTTTTT. Protein sequence: CASSPLHAGVTGELFF. The full variable domain, completed using reference TRBV18 and TRBJ2-2, is NAGVMQNPRHLVRRRGQEARLRCSPMKGHSHVYWYRQLPEEGLKFMVYLQKENIIDESGMPKERFSAEFPKEGPSILRIQQVVRGDSAAYFCASSPLHAGVTGELFFGEGSRLTVL.

The chain carries TRBV29-1 and TRBJ2-2, with D hard to call. The CDR3 has 11 residues. The V gene's germline CDR1 is SQVTM and CDR2 ANQGSEA. The ends were cut back, 4 bases at V and 7 bases at J, with 7 bases in the middle. Here the CDR3 DNA reads TGCAGCGTTGCTGTTTACGGGGAGCTGTTTTTT. Encoded protein: CSVAVYGELFF.

J is TRBJ2-2 and V is TRBV3-1 (or the pseudogene TRBV3-2); D is undetermined. Germline V gene sequence: CDR1 LGHDT, CDR2 YNNKEL (reference sequence). V gave up 1 base and J gave up 5 bases, with 5 bases separating them. The CDR3 spans 13 residues. CDR3 sequence reads: CASSQVSTGELFF. DNA of the CDR3: TGTGCCAGCAGCCAAGTGTCTACCGGGGAGCTGTTTTTT.

The chain couples TRBV24-1 to TRBJ1-1; TRBD1 might be the D (6 bases). This CDR3 spans 13 amino acids. V was trimmed by 4 bases and J by 5 bases, leaving 10 bases between them. Germline-derived CDR1 and CDR2 are KGHDR and SFDVKD. CDR3 in amino acids: CATSEQGYTEAFF. CDR3 DNA sequence: TGTGCCACCAGTGAACAGGGTTATACTGAAGCTTTCTTT.

The V and J genes are TRBV2 and TRBJ1-1, with 7 bases that match TRBD1. The CDR3 contains 14 residues. Unmatched junction bases numbered 9, after V lost 5 bases and J lost 6 bases. Germline CDR1 reads SNHLY; CDR2 reads FYNNEI. Here the CDR3 DNA reads TGTGCCAGCAGTCCGACAGGGCTTGAGGCTGAAGCTTTCTTT. It yields the protein CASSPTGLEAEAFF.

This clone was seen a single time. The same CDR3 can be traced to other DNA sequences in this sample. The chain has TRBV5-1 and TRBJ2-2; TRBD2 matches 10 bases. V was pared by 1 base and J by 6 bases, with 3 bases of the junction left unmatched. The CDR3 spans 15 residues. Germline V gene lookup returns CDR1 SGHRS and CDR2 YFSETQ. CDR3 DNA sequence: TGCGCCAGCAGCTTGCTAGCGGGAGACGCCGGGGAGCTGTTTTTT. Protein: CASSLLAGDAGELFF.

The chain links TRBV6-2 or TRBV6-3 to TRBJ2-3; no reliable D call. Germline CDR1 and CDR2: MNHEY and SVGEGT. Deletions cut 2 bases from V and 6 bases from J, with 3 bases between. CDR3 size: 11 residues. The CDR3 here is CASSYPDTQYF. The DNA of the CDR3 is TGTGCCAGCAGTTACCCGGATACGCAGTATTTT.

The chain employs TRBV19 and TRBJ2-6; TRBD1 matches 8 bases. Germline V lookup: CDR1 LNHDA, CDR2 SQIVND (reference sequence). This CDR3 spans 15 amino acids. V was clipped by 4 bases and J by 2 bases; unmatched bases: 1. The CDR3 here is CASSKDRAGANVLTF. The CDR3 DNA sequence: TGTGCCAGTAGTAAGGACAGGGCTGGGGCCAACGTCCTGACTTTC.

The chain carries TRBV25-1 and TRBJ1-2, with D perhaps matching TRBD1 (5 bases). This CDR3 comprises 14 residues. Germline V gene lookup returns CDR1 MGHDK and CDR2 SYGVNS. V was clipped by 9 bases and J by 2 bases, with 16 bases between them. CDR3 loop: CASSEEGRNYGYTF. CDR3 bases: TGTGCCAGTTCTGAGGAGGGGCGCAACTATGGCTACACCTTC.